These 16 T cell receptor beta chains share one sample of origin, sequenced in a study of OX40 agonist ivuxolimab in advanced cancers. Sequencing was performed with immunoSEQ multiplex PCR; in TCRdb, only in-frame clones are kept and a portion is missing. The sample yields under 90,000 clones, roughly 87% seen once. The sample consisted of CD4+ or CD8+ T cells sorted from blood, taken in a trial of the OX40 agonist ivuxolimab. Source of these receptors: an adult with an advanced solid tumor such as melanoma, head and neck, liver or kidney cancer.

The chain combines TRBV21-1 with TRBJ2-2; TRBD1, the table's D call, was not compared with the DNA. TRBV21-1 is annotated as a pseudogene. The CDR3 has 15 amino acids. The CDR3 DNA reads TGTGCCAGCAGCAAAGGGGGACATAACTCCGGGGAGCTGTTTTTT. Protein product: CASSKGGHNSGELFF.

This chain joins TRBV5-1 and TRBJ2-3, with D hard to call. There are 16 residues in the CDR3. Germline loops: CDR1 SGHRS, CDR2 YFSETQ. The ends were cut back, 0 bases at V and 4 bases at J, with 15 bases in the middle. DNA of the CDR3: TGCGCCAGCAGCTTGGCCTCCGTGGCTAGTTCAGATACGCAGTATTTT. As protein: CASSLASVASSDTQYF.

The V and J genes are TRBV14 and TRBJ2-7, with 7 bases identical to TRBD1. The CDR3 runs to 15 residues. Germline V gene lookup returns CDR1 SGHDN and CDR2 FVKESK. Germline trimming cut 1 base from V and 4 bases from J; bases unmatched to any gene: 7. The CDR3 DNA reads as TGTGCCAGCAGCCAAGCCCCGGGACAGATATACGAGCAGTACTTC. This translates into CASSQAPGQIYEQYF.

The CDR3 DNA follows: TGTGCCAGCAGCTTAGGGGGGAGTAGTAGGGATGAGCAGTTCTTC. This sequence encodes CASSLGGSSRDEQFF. The chain is built from TRBV7-9 and TRBJ2-1; D possibly matches TRBD1 or TRBD2 (5 bases each). Trimming left V 1 base short and J 8 bases short, with 15 bases between. The CDR3 is made up of 15 amino acids. CDR1 and CDR2 (germline): SEHNR, FQNEAQ (reference sequence). Together with reference TRBV7-9 and TRBJ2-1, the CDR3 gives the full variable domain: DTGVSQNPRHKITKRGQNVTFRCDPISEHNRLYWYRQTLGQGPEFLTYFQNEAQLEKSRLLSDRFSAERPKGSFSTLEIQRTEQGDSAMYLCASSLGGSSRDEQFFGPGTRLTVL.

The chain is built from TRBV7-8 and TRBJ2-7, with D maybe TRBD2 (5 bases). The CDR3 extends over 16 amino acids. In germline, CDR1 is SGHVS, CDR2 FQNEAQ. Trimming cost V 2 bases and J 7 bases, with 21 bases left between them. The CDR3 loop reads CASSLLIVGEGREQYF. In DNA, the CDR3 is TGTGCCAGCAGCTTACTTATAGTGGGAGAGGGTCGTGAGCAGTACTTC.

V usage is TRBV7-9 and J usage is TRBJ1-5; the D is unclear. Trimming removed 4 bases at V and 7 bases at J, with 11 bases between. The germline CDR1 and CDR2 sequences are SEHNR and FQNEAQ (reference sequence). This CDR3 spans 13 amino acids. The CDR3 spells CASSSSGNQPQHF. As DNA, the CDR3 is TGTGCCAGCAGCTCTTCCGGGAACCAGCCCCAGCATTTT. Variable domain in full (rest from reference TRBV7-9 and TRBJ1-5): DTGVSQNPRHKITKRGQNVTFRCDPISEHNRLYWYRQTLGQGPEFLTYFQNEAQLEKSRLLSDRFSAERPKGSFSTLEIQRTEQGDSAMYLCASSSSGNQPQHFGDGTRLSIL.

This clone was detected once. The chain combines TRBV7-9 with TRBJ1-2, with unresolved D. The CDR3 runs to 13 residues. V lost 5 bases to trimming and J lost 5 bases, with 12 bases between them. Germline values: CDR1 SEHNR, CDR2 FQNEAQ (reference sequence). The CDR3 DNA sequence: TGTGCCAGCAGCCGTACGGGTCGTTATGGCTACACCTTC. Its protein product is CASSRTGRYGYTF.

This chain connects TRBV5-1 to TRBJ1-4; 7 bases match TRBD1. The germline CDR1 and CDR2 sequences are SGHRS and YFSETQ. This CDR3 region has 16 residues. The V and J ends lost 0 bases and 8 bases, in that order; junction bases with no gene match: 10. The CDR3 is CASSLVLGGAWEKLFF. For the CDR3, the DNA is TGCGCCAGCAGCTTGGTATTAGGGGGCGCCTGGGAAAAACTGTTTTTT.

The CDR3 sequence: CAWSVGTPGNTIYF. The CDR3 coding sequence is TGTGCCTGGAGTGTAGGGACACCCGGAAACACCATATATTTT. The chain uses TRBV30 and TRBJ1-3, with a possible D match to TRBD1 (6 bases). The V end was cut by 0 bases, the J end by 4 bases, with 10 bases between. CDR1 is GTSNPN and CDR2 is SVGIG in the germline V gene (reference sequence). This CDR3 is 14 amino acids long.

The chain employs TRBV19 and TRBJ2-4; 9 bases agree with TRBD2. From germline, CDR1 is LNHDA and CDR2 SQIVND (reference sequence). V lost 8 bases and J lost 8; bases outside the gene matches: 4. CDR3 length: 12 residues. Here the CDR3 DNA reads TGTGCCAGTGGGTGGACTAGCGACATTCAGTACTTC. It encodes CASGWTSDIQYF.

The chain combines TRBV19 with TRBJ1-4; TRBD1 might be the D (6 bases). Deletions cut 3 bases from V and 12 bases from J, with 14 bases between. The CDR3 has 13 amino acids. Germline values: CDR1 LNHDA, CDR2 SQIVND (reference sequence). The CDR3 DNA follows: TGTGCCAGTAGTATTGGGGGCCTCGGGGAACTGTTTTTT. As protein: CASSIGGLGELFF.

The V call is TRBV11-2, the J call TRBJ2-4; no reliable D call. Germline lookup yields CDR1 SGHAT and CDR2 FQNNGV. This CDR3 region has 13 residues. Trimming removed 3 bases at V and 5 bases at J, with 8 bases between. The CDR3 DNA reads TGTGCCAGCAGCTTTATTGGGGAAAACATTCAGTACTTC. Residues: CASSFIGENIQYF.

The CDR3 region has the DNA TGTGCCAGCAGGGGATTCCGGAGTTCCAACACTGAAGCTTTCTTT. It is translated as CASRGFRSSNTEAFF. V usage is TRBV6-5 and J usage is TRBJ1-1; D gene uncertain. Germline V CDR1 and CDR2: MNHEY, SVGAGI. The V gene lost 6 bases and the J gene lost 2 bases, with 16 bases spanning the gap. The CDR3 has 15 amino acids.

This clone has ten or more counts. This chain uses TRBV28 with TRBJ2-1, with 11 bases identical to TRBD1. The ends lost 5 bases at V and 7 bases at J; junction bases unmatched: 10. The CDR3 extends over 16 amino acids. Germline CDR1 is MDHEN and CDR2 is SYDVKM. CDR3 DNA sequence: TGTGCCAGCAGTCCTACTAGGGACAGGGGGGAAAATGAGCAGTTCTTC. Its protein product is CASSPTRDRGENEQFF.

The chain employs TRBV5-6 and TRBJ2-7; D call uncertain. Trimming removed 2 bases at V and 0 bases at J, with 12 bases between. This CDR3 is 15 amino acids long. CDR1 and CDR2 from the germline V gene are SGHDT and YYEEEE. The CDR3 DNA sequence: TGTGCCAGCAGCTTTTCGACACTGAGCTCCTACGAGCAGTACTTC. The encoded protein is CASSFSTLSSYEQYF.

The chain carries TRBV19 and TRBJ2-7; D assignment may be TRBD1 or TRBD2 (5 bases each). The V gene lost 5 bases and the J gene lost 6 bases, with 17 bases spanning the gap. Germline CDR1 reads LNHDA; CDR2 reads SQIVND (reference sequence). CDR3 size: 14 residues. CDR3 sequence reads: CASSHLGAGSEQYF. CDR3 coding DNA: TGTGCCAGTAGTCACCTTGGGGCAGGGAGCGAGCAGTACTTC.